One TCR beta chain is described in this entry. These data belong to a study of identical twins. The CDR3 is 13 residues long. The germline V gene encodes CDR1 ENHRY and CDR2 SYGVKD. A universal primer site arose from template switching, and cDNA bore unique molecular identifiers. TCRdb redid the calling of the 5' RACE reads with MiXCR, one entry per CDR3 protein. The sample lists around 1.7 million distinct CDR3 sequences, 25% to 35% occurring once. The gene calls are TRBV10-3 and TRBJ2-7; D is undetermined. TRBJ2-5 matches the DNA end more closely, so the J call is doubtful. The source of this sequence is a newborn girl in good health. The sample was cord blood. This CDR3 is CAISEGPAETQYF. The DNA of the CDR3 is TGTGCCATCAGTGAGGGACCCGCCGAGACCCAGTACTTC.